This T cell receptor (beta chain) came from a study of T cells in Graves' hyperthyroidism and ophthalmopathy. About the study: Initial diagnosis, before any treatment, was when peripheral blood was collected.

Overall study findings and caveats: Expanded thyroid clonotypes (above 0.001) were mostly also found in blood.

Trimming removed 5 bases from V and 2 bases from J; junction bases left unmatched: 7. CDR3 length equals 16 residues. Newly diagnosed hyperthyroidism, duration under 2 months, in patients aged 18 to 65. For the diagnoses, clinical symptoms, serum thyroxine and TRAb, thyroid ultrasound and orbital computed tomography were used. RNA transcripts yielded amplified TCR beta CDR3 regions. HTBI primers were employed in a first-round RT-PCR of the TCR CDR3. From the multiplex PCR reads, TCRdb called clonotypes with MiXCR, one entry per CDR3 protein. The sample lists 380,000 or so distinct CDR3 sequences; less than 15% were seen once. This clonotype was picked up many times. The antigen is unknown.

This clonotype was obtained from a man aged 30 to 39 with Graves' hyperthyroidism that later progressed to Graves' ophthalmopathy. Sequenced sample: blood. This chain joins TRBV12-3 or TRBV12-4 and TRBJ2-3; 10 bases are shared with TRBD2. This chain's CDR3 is CASSPGAGGSTDTQYF. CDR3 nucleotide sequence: TGTGCCAGCAGTCCCGGAGCGGGGGGGTCCACAGATACGCAGTATTTT.